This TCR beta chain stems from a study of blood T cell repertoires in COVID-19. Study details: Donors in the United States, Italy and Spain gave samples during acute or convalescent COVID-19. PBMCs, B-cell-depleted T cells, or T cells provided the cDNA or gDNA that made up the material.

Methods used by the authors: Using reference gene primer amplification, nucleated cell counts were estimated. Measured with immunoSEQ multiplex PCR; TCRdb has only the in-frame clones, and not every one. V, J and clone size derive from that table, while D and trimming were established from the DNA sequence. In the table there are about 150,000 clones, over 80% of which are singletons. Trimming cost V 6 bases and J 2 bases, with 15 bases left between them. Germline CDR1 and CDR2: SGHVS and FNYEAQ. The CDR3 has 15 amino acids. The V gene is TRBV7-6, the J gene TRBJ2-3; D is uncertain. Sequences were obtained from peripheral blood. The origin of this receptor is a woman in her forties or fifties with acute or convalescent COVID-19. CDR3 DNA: TGTGCCAGCAGTTATCTAACTGGAGACACAGATACGCAGTATTTT. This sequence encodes CASSYLTGDTDTQYF.